The 23 T cell receptor beta chains given below trace back to one sample, sequenced in a study of graft-versus-host responses after intestinal transplantation. TCRdb keeps only in-frame clones here, not all; method: immunoSEQ multiplex PCR. The table includes 62,000 or so clones, roughly 90% detected once. These receptors lack a known antigen. The sequencing used unstimulated CD8+ T cells sorted from spleen or lymph node cells, collected before transplant. These receptors were taken from a human donor who was the organ donor for an intestinal transplant.

The chain combines TRBV5-1 with TRBJ2-1; the D gene is possibly TRBD2 (6 bases). The germline CDR1 and CDR2 sequences are SGHRS and YFSETQ. There are 17 residues in the CDR3. V was clipped by 1 base and J by 9 bases, with 23 bases between them. Here the CDR3 reads CASSLIRTSRGPGEQFF. CDR3 DNA sequence: TGCGCCAGCAGCTTGATTAGAACTAGCCGGGGCCCCGGTGAGCAGTTCTTC.

This clone was detected once. The chain joins TRBV4-3 to TRBJ2-1; D remains unclear. With 1 base removed from V and 0 bases from J, the gap between germline ends came to 10 bases. Germline values: CDR1 LGHNA, CDR2 YSLEER. This CDR3 comprises 16 residues. CDR3 sequence (DNA): TGCGCCAGCAGCCAAGGGGCCACCCCCTCCTACAATGAGCAGTTCTTC. Protein product: CASSQGATPSYNEQFF.

The chain carries TRBV4-1 and TRBJ1-2; D call uncertain. The CDR3 runs to 14 residues. V was clipped by 2 bases and J by 5 bases, with 12 bases between them. Looked up from germline, CDR1 is MGHRA and CDR2 is YSYEKL. CDR3 amino acids: CASSQTNGLYGYTF. In DNA form, the CDR3 reads TGCGCCAGCAGCCAAACCAATGGACTGTATGGCTACACCTTC.

This chain links TRBV6-5 with TRBJ2-7; TRBD2 aligns across 9 bases. The ends lost 5 bases at V and 3 bases at J; junction bases unmatched: 8. The CDR3 is 15 residues long. The V gene's germline CDR1 is MNHEY and CDR2 SVGAGI. This CDR3 reads CASSGAGGGLYEQYF. The CDR3 coding sequence is TGTGCCAGCAGTGGCGCGGGGGGGGGCCTCTACGAGCAGTACTTC.

The V and J genes are TRBV27 and TRBJ2-5, with 8 bases lining up with TRBD2. CDR3 length: 16 amino acids. Germline CDR1 and CDR2: MNHEY and SMNVEV (reference sequence). V dropped 1 base and J dropped 7; count of bases not matched to a gene: 11. The CDR3 is CASSLLPGTSDGTQYF. The CDR3 nucleotides are TGTGCCAGCAGTTTATTGCCAGGGACTAGTGACGGGACCCAGTACTTC.

This chain uses TRBV7-2 with TRBJ1-1; TRBD1 matches 8 bases. Germline values: CDR1 SGHTA, CDR2 FQGNSA. Losses at the gene ends were 5 bases for V and 2 bases for J; bases not matched to a gene: 7. The CDR3 contains 15 residues. The CDR3 DNA reads as TGTGCCAGCAGCGCTTCAGGGGGCACCAACACTGAAGCTTTCTTT. It is translated as CASSASGGTNTEAFF.

The genes are TRBV30 and TRBJ2-1, with D perhaps matching TRBD2 (5 bases). CDR3 length: 14 amino acids. Trimming shortened V by 4 bases and J by 0 bases, and 10 bases separated the two germline ends. Germline V gene data show CDR1 as GTSNPN and CDR2 as SVGIG (reference sequence). The CDR3 loop reads CAWTAGSSYNEQFF. DNA of the CDR3: TGTGCCTGGACGGCGGGTAGCTCCTACAATGAGCAGTTCTTC.

This rearrangement joins TRBV4-1 to TRBJ2-1, with TRBD2 as a possible D gene (6 bases). V was pared by 1 base and J by 4 bases, with 11 bases between. Germline assignment: CDR1 MGHRA and CDR2 YSYEKL. CDR3 length: 15 residues. CDR3 amino acids: CASSQGSGAYNEQFF. CDR3 nucleotide sequence: TGCGCCAGCAGCCAAGGTAGCGGCGCGTACAATGAGCAGTTCTTC.

This chain uses TRBV9 with TRBJ2-7; the match to TRBD2 covers 10 bases. The germline V gene has CDR1 SGDLS and CDR2 YYNGEE. The CDR3 covers 15 residues. V trimming: 1 base; J trimming: 0 bases; junction bases outside the gene matches: 1. This CDR3 reads CASSVSSGSSYEQYF. DNA of the CDR3: TGTGCCAGCAGCGTATCTAGCGGGAGCTCCTACGAGCAGTACTTC.

V usage is TRBV9 and J usage is TRBJ1-1; 7 bases align to TRBD1. From germline, CDR1 is SGDLS and CDR2 YYNGEE. The CDR3 sequence is 13 residues long. The ends lost 0 bases at V and 6 bases at J; junction bases unmatched: 2. The CDR3 reads CASSVAGTAEAFF. The CDR3 nucleotides are TGTGCCAGCAGCGTAGCTGGGACAGCTGAAGCTTTCTTT.

The chain joins TRBV9 to TRBJ1-5; D might be TRBD1 (5 bases). Germline V gives CDR1 SGDLS, CDR2 YYNGEE. The CDR3 is made up of 13 amino acids. V lost 4 bases and J lost 5, with 10 bases in between. Written as DNA, the CDR3 is TGTGCCAGCAGCCAGGGTACGGATCAGCCCCAGCATTTT. Amino acid sequence: CASSQGTDQPQHF.

The V and J genes are TRBV7-3 and TRBJ2-3; no definite D call. The CDR3 covers 16 residues. V was trimmed by 4 bases and J by 0 bases, leaving 14 bases between them. Germline CDR1 is SGHTA and CDR2 is FQGTGA. The CDR3 spells CASSSNVADSTDTQYF. The CDR3 bases are TGTGCCAGCAGCTCTAACGTAGCAGACAGCACAGATACGCAGTATTTT.

The chain has TRBV27 and TRBJ1-2; a possible D gene is TRBD1 (6 bases). Trimming removed 4 bases at V and 4 bases at J, with 13 bases between. Germline values: CDR1 MNHEY, CDR2 SMNVEV (reference sequence). This CDR3 has 14 residues. The CDR3 nucleotides read TGTGCCAGCAGTTCCTACAGGGAGGGCTATGGCTACACCTTC. Its protein is CASSSYREGYGYTF.

In nucleotides, the CDR3 is TGTGCCAGCAGTTTATCTCTGGGGACAGGGAGGGCCGAGCAGTACTTC. It codes for CASSLSLGTGRAEQYF. This sequence joins TRBV27 and TRBJ2-7, with 9 bases that match TRBD1. This CDR3 contains 16 residues. The germline CDR1 and CDR2 sequences are MNHEY and SMNVEV (reference sequence). V dropped 0 bases and J dropped 6; count of bases not matched to a gene: 9.

The chain combines TRBV7-9 with TRBJ2-7; D perhaps matches TRBD1 (5 bases). The CDR3 is made up of 14 amino acids. The germline gives CDR1 SEHNR, CDR2 FQNEAQ (reference sequence). Trimming took 5 bases from V and 6 from J, leaving 17 bases between them. The CDR3 sequence: CASSVGQGAFEQYF. The CDR3 DNA reads TGTGCCAGCAGCGTAGGCCAGGGTGCCTTCGAGCAGTACTTC.

The chain couples TRBV9 to TRBJ2-5; 10 nucleotides agree with TRBD1. The CDR3 length is 15 residues. The germline gives CDR1 SGDLS, CDR2 YYNGEE. V was pared by 3 bases and J by 4 bases, with 6 bases of the junction left unmatched. CDR3 sequence (DNA): TGTGCCAGCAGCGCCCCGGGACAGGGGATAGAGACCCAGTACTTC. This gives the protein CASSAPGQGIETQYF.

V is TRBV19 and J is TRBJ2-3, with TRBD1 identical over 7 bases. V was pared by 0 bases and J by 5 bases, with 5 bases of the junction left unmatched. The CDR3 is made up of 15 amino acids. The V gene's germline CDR1 is LNHDA and CDR2 SQIVND (reference sequence). The CDR3 here is CASSIDYRGGDTQYF. CDR3 bases: TGTGCCAGTAGTATAGACTACAGGGGCGGAGATACGCAGTATTTT. The variable domain in full, completed from reference TRBV19 and TRBJ2-3, reads DGGITQSPKYLFRKEGQNVTLSCEQNLNHDAMYWYRQDPGQGLRLIYYSQIVNDFQKGDIAEGYSVSREKKESFPLTVTSAQKNPTAFYLCASSIDYRGGDTQYFGPGTRLTVL.

The chain uses TRBV2 and TRBJ2-1; a weak D match, TRBD1 (6 bases). The CDR3 totals 15 residues. CDR1 is SNHLY and CDR2 is FYNNEI in the germline V gene. V gave up 7 bases and J gave up 0 bases, with 13 bases separating them. This CDR3 is CASTGTSRSYNEQFF. The CDR3 DNA reads as TGTGCCAGCACGGGGACATCCCGCTCCTACAATGAGCAGTTCTTC.

This chain uses TRBV27 with TRBJ2-7, with D possibly being TRBD2 (5 bases). The CDR3 loop spans 15 amino acids. Trimming stripped 5 bases from V and 2 bases from J, with 16 bases between. The germline CDR1 and CDR2 sequences are MNHEY and SMNVEV (reference sequence). The CDR3, as DNA: TGTGCCAGCAGTCCGCGAGTCGGGGTTACCTACGAGCAGTACTTC. Translating it yields CASSPRVGVTYEQYF.

This sequence joins TRBV27 and TRBJ1-2; 12 bases are a match to TRBD1. V shed 4 bases, J shed 5 bases, and the junction held 5 bases outside the gene matches. The CDR3 is 15 amino acids. Looked up from germline, CDR1 is MNHEY and CDR2 is SMNVEV (reference sequence). The CDR3, as DNA: TGTGCCAGCAGTTATGGGACAGGGGGCCGGTATGGCTACACCTTC. Amino acids: CASSYGTGGRYGYTF.

The V gene is TRBV27, the J gene TRBJ2-7, with 7 bases that match TRBD2. Germline lookup yields CDR1 MNHEY and CDR2 SMNVEV (reference sequence). The CDR3 contains 14 residues. The V gene end was trimmed by 0 bases and the J gene end by 3 bases; junction bases not matched to a gene: 2. CDR3 residues: CASSLSPGGYEQYF. The CDR3 DNA reads as TGTGCCAGCAGTTTATCCCCGGGAGGCTACGAGCAGTACTTC.

This sequence joins TRBV7-2 and TRBJ1-1, with 7 bases matching TRBD1. In germline, CDR1 is SGHTA, CDR2 FQGNSA. J was trimmed by 4 bases and V by 5 bases; bases with no gene match: 7. CDR3 length equals 14 residues. The CDR3 sequence is CASSETGVGTEAFF. CDR3 bases: TGTGCCAGCAGCGAAACAGGGGTTGGCACTGAAGCTTTCTTT.

This rearrangement joins TRBV4-2 to TRBJ1-5, with D hard to call. Germline lookup yields CDR1 LGHNA and CDR2 YNFKEQ. The CDR3 has 16 residues. V was clipped by 0 bases and J by 3 bases, with 12 bases between them. In DNA, the CDR3 is TGTGCCAGCAGCCAAGAGGGTCAGGCACCCAATCAGCCCCAGCATTTT. Translated: CASSQEGQAPNQPQHF.